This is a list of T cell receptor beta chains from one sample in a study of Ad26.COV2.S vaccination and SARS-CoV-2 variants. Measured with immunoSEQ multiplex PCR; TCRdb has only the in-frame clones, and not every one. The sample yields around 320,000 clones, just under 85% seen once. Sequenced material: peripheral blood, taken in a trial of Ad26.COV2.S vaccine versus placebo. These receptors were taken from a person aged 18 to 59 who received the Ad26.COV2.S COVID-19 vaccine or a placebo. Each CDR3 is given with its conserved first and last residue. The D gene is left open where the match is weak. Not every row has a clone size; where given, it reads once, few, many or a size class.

CASSTRTGANSPLHF TGTGCCAGCAGCACACGGACAGGGGCGAATTCACCCCTCCACTTT TRBV3-1/TRBV3-2 TRBD1 few TRBJ1-6
CAWSGGSTSTDTQYF TGTGCCTGGAGTGGCGGGTCAACTAGCACAGATACGCAGTATTTT TRBV30 NA NA TRBJ2-3
CASSDPQGGGYEQYF TGCGCCAGCAGCGACCCGCAGGGGGGGGGTTACGAGCAGTACTTC TRBV5-1 NA NA TRBJ2-7
CASSLGTSGTSTDTQYF TGCGCCAGCAGCCTCGGGACTAGCGGAACTAGCACAGATACGCAGTATTTT TRBV5-1 TRBD2 NA TRBJ2-3
CASSFRTQETQYF TGCGCCAGCAGCTTCAGGACCCAAGAGACCCAGTACTTC TRBV5-1 NA NA TRBJ2-5
CASSTRQGRGYGYTF TGTGCCAGTAGTACCCGACAGGGGCGAGGCTATGGCTACACCTTC TRBV19 TRBD1 NA TRBJ1-2
CASSLGGTGVGETQYF TGTGCCAGCAGTTTAGGCGGGACAGGGGTAGGAGAGACCCAGTACTTC TRBV27 TRBD1 NA TRBJ2-5
CASSGFRALEQYF TGTGCCAGTAGTGGCTTCAGGGCACTCGAGCAGTACTTC TRBV19 NA NA TRBJ2-7
CASNPDRGRNIQYF TGTGCCAGCAATCCCGACAGGGGCAGAAACATTCAGTACTTC TRBV28 TRBD1 NA TRBJ2-4
CASKLYGISGANVLTF TGTGCCAGTAAGTTGTATGGGATTTCTGGGGCCAACGTCCTGACTTTC TRBV19 NA NA TRBJ2-6
CASSLGAGTAYGYTF TGTGCCAGCAGCTTGGGAGCGGGGACAGCCTATGGCTACACCTTC TRBV5-6 TRBD1 NA TRBJ1-2
CASSQTGDTEAFF TGTGCCAGCAGTCAAACCGGGGACACTGAAGCTTTCTTT TRBV4-2 NA NA TRBJ1-1
CASSHQGGGETYEQYF TGTGCCAGCAGCCACCAGGGTGGCGGGGAGACCTACGAGCAGTACTTC TRBV9 NA few TRBJ2-7
CASSQNRGYTDTQYF TGTGCCAGCAGCCAAAATCGGGGGTACACAGATACGCAGTATTTT TRBV14 NA once TRBJ2-3
CASSSGGEYTEAFF TGTGCCAGCAGCTCCGGCGGGGAGTACACTGAAGCTTTCTTT TRBV7-9 NA NA TRBJ1-1
CAISEERGRTNTEAFF TGTGCCATCAGTGAGGAACGGGGACGGACGAACACTGAAGCTTTCTTT TRBV10-3 NA NA TRBJ1-1
CASGDRSNTEAFF TGTGCCAGTGGGGACAGGTCGAACACTGAAGCTTTCTTT TRBV6-5 TRBD1 NA TRBJ1-1
CASSENTGVIGAFF TGTGCCAGCAGTGAAAATACAGGGGTTATAGGAGCTTTCTTT TRBV6-4 TRBD1 once TRBJ1-1
CASSQDTRRQGNSLTEAFF TGTGCCAGCAGCCAAGATACTCGGAGGCAGGGGAACTCACTCACTGAAGCTTTCTTT TRBV4-2 NA few TRBJ1-1
CASSRGTGVGEQFF TGTGCCAGCAGCAGGGGGACAGGGGTTGGCGAGCAGTTCTTC TRBV5-5 TRBD1 NA TRBJ2-1
CSVDKGMNTEAFF TGCAGCGTTGACAAAGGGATGAACACTGAAGCTTTCTTT TRBV29-1 NA NA TRBJ1-1
CASSTNTGELFF TGTGCCAGCTCGACGAACACCGGGGAGCTGTTTTTT TRBV18 NA NA TRBJ2-2
CASSQDSTEAFF TGTGCCAGCAGCCAGGACAGCACTGAAGCTTTCTTT TRBV7-3 NA NA TRBJ1-1
CASSLDPNTEAFF TGCGCCAGCAGCCTCGACCCAAACACTGAAGCTTTCTTT TRBV5-1 NA NA TRBJ1-1
CASSRTASRGPEGAQYF TGTGCCAGCAGCCGAACGGCCTCGCGGGGGCCCGAGGGGGCCCAGTACTTC TRBV6-6 NA NA TRBJ2-5
CASSDSKTGGANYGYTF TGTGCCAGCAGTGACTCGAAGACAGGCGGGGCTAACTATGGCTACACCTTC TRBV6-4 NA NA TRBJ1-2
CASSTGTLYNQPQHF TGTGCCAGTAGTACCGGGACCCTGTACAATCAGCCCCAGCATTTT TRBV19 NA NA TRBJ1-5
CASSVATSNEQFF TGTGCCAGCAGCGTAGCTACTAGCAATGAGCAGTTCTTC TRBV9 NA NA TRBJ2-1
CASTLGDQPQHF TGTGCCAGCACCTTAGGGGATCAGCCCCAGCATTTT TRBV6-1 NA few TRBJ1-5
CASSRTLSTDTQYF TGTGCCAGCAGCCGGACTCTAAGCACAGATACGCAGTATTTT TRBV14 NA NA TRBJ2-3
CASSWGPSYEQYF TGTGCCAGCAGCTGGGGTCCCTCCTACGAGCAGTACTTC TRBV11-3 NA NA TRBJ2-7
CASSSTGGARSEQFF TGTGCCAGCAGTTCAACAGGGGGCGCCAGGAGTGAGCAGTTCTTC TRBV28 TRBD1 NA TRBJ2-1
CASSLLVGGQLVLRNYGYTF TGTGCCAGCAGTTTACTGGTCGGGGGACAGCTCGTATTAAGGAACTATGGCTACACCTTC TRBV28 TRBD1 NA TRBJ1-2
CASSSTGSEQYF TGTGCCAGCAGCTCGACGGGGAGCGAGCAGTACTTC TRBV7-3 NA once TRBJ2-7
CASSENRGYEQYF TGTGCCAGCAGTGAAAACAGGGGTTACGAGCAGTACTTC TRBV6-1 TRBD1 NA TRBJ2-7
CASSVEGQNTIYF TGTGCCAGCAGCGTGGAGGGGCAGAACACCATATATTTT TRBV9 NA once TRBJ1-3
CASSSAGGSQPQHF TGTGCCAGCAGTTCTGCAGGGGGCAGTCAGCCCCAGCATTTT TRBV28 TRBD1 NA TRBJ1-5
CASSQVSQAYNEQFF TGTGCCAGCAGCCAAGTCAGTCAGGCCTACAATGAGCAGTTCTTC TRBV3-1/TRBV3-2 NA once TRBJ2-1
CASSAGGLAKNIQYF TGTGCCAGCAGCGCAGGGGGTCTGGCCAAAAACATTCAGTACTTC TRBV7-8 TRBD1 NA TRBJ2-4
CASSVTPGQENSPLHF TGTGCCAGCAGCGTGACCCCGGGACAGGAGAATTCACCCCTCCACTTT TRBV9 TRBD1 NA TRBJ1-6
CASSSGTHVGETQYF TGCGCCAGCAGCTCCGGGACACACGTCGGGGAGACCCAGTACTTC TRBV5-1 NA NA TRBJ2-5
CASSQTRWEQYF TGTGCCAGCAGCCAGACACGGTGGGAGCAGTACTTC TRBV11-3 NA NA TRBJ2-7
CASSKDLNTEAFF TGTGCCAGCAGTAAGGACTTGAACACTGAAGCTTTCTTT TRBV6-4 NA NA TRBJ1-1
CASSTATGPPNSPLHF TGTGCCAGCAGTACCGCGACCGGGCCCCCCAATTCACCCCTCCACTTT TRBV28 NA NA TRBJ1-6
CASRAGYSYNEQFF TGTGCCAGTAGGGCGGGGTACTCCTACAATGAGCAGTTCTTC TRBV19 NA NA TRBJ2-1
CASSLLGTGYHEQYF TGTGCCAGCAGTCTCTTAGGGACAGGGTACCACGAGCAGTACTTC TRBV27 TRBD1 medium-sized TRBJ2-7
CASSLEDADTEAFF TGCGCCAGCAGCTTGGAAGATGCGGACACTGAAGCTTTCTTT TRBV5-1 NA NA TRBJ1-1
CASSSGGLANEQFF TGTGCCAGCAGCTCGGGGGGACTAGCCAATGAGCAGTTCTTC TRBV7-3 TRBD2 NA TRBJ2-1
CASSLGAGGYTF TGTGCCAGCAGTTTAGGGGCGGGCGGCTACACCTTC TRBV28 NA NA TRBJ1-2
CASSSQGGRNTEAFF TGCGCCAGCAGCTCCCAAGGCGGGCGGAACACTGAAGCTTTCTTT TRBV5-1 NA NA TRBJ1-1
CRIPQGYEQYF TGCAGAATACCACAGGGCTACGAGCAGTACTTC TRBV20-1 NA NA TRBJ2-7
CASSTAGGSTEAFF TGTGCCAGCAGTACCGCGGGGGGAAGCACTGAAGCTTTCTTT TRBV6-5 NA once TRBJ1-1
CASSPAFNSGNTIYF TGCGCCAGCAGCCCCGCGTTCAACTCTGGAAACACCATATATTTT TRBV5-1 NA few TRBJ1-3